One sample yielded the 22 T cell receptor beta chains listed below, sequenced in a study of beta chain features in type 1 diabetes (dated by TCRdb to the late 2010s). Library construction relied on the immunoSEQ multiplex PCR assay. The entire isolated RNA was reverse transcribed using the High Capacity cDNA Reverse Transcription Kit, and thus expressed TCRB transcripts were sequenced. Drawn from immuneACCESS, this table holds only the in-frame rearrangements with V and J called that TCRdb kept. Clones are partly lost; checked studies trace under half to an unresolved V gene and leave the rest unexplained. The sample has some 410,000 clones on record, approximately 10% of them singletons. The top ten constitute 0.035% to 0.05% of the sample. Source material: naive CD4+ T cells from blood. This sample's cell subset or site label indicates: true naive CD4+ T cells. The origin of the receptors is a woman aged 18 to 35 in good health.

This clone was seen a handful of times. For the CDR3, the DNA is TGCAGCGCTCAGCGGGTAGCTAACTATGGCTACACCTTC. Translated, it gives CSAQRVANYGYTF. The rearrangement uses TRBV29-1 and TRBJ1-2, with no clear D. V was clipped by 7 bases and J by 0 bases, with 12 bases between them. The CDR3 is 13 residues long. CDR1 is SQVTM and CDR2 is ANQGSEA in the germline V gene.

The V call is TRBV25-1, the J call TRBJ1-2; D ambiguous. CDR1 and CDR2 (germline): MGHDK, SYGVNS. The germline V and J ends were trimmed by 5 bases and 5 bases, with 12 bases remaining between them. This CDR3 contains 13 residues. CDR3: CASSQTLGYGYTF. The CDR3 DNA reads as TGTGCCAGCAGTCAGACGTTAGGGTATGGCTACACCTTC.

The chain recombines TRBV7-9 with TRBJ1-5; 11 nucleotides agree with TRBD1. CDR3 length equals 15 residues. Trimming removed 5 bases from V and 7 bases from J; junction bases left unmatched: 7. The V gene's germline CDR1 is SEHNR and CDR2 FQNEAQ (reference sequence). The CDR3 region has the DNA TGTGCCAGCAGCAGTCGGACAGGGGGCGGACAGCCCCAGCATTTT. The encoded protein is CASSSRTGGGQPQHF.

This chain connects TRBV19 to TRBJ2-2; D perhaps matches TRBD1 (5 bases). CDR3 length: 15 residues. Deletions cut 6 bases from V and 4 bases from J, with 15 bases between. The V gene's germline CDR1 is LNHDA and CDR2 SQIVND (reference sequence). The CDR3 DNA follows: TGTGCCAGTAGAGAGGCCAGGGTGAGCACCGGGGAGCTGTTTTTT. This translates into CASREARVSTGELFF.

The chain combines TRBV11-2 with TRBJ2-7, with D maybe TRBD1 (6 bases). The V gene lost 3 bases and the J gene lost 3 bases, with 9 bases spanning the gap. This CDR3 region has 13 residues. Germline V gene lookup returns CDR1 SGHAT and CDR2 FQNNGV. CDR3 in DNA: TGTGCCAGCAGCTTCACAGGGCTCTACGAGCAGTACGTC. Its protein product is CASSFTGLYEQYV.

V and J are TRBV6-5 and TRBJ2-4, with D perhaps matching TRBD2 (5 bases). The CDR3 spans 16 residues. CDR1 MNHEY and CDR2 SVGAGI come from the germline V gene. The V and J ends lost 0 bases and 1 base respectively, with 10 bases between them. Here the CDR3 reads CASSYSVGSAKNIQYF. The CDR3 region has the DNA TGTGCCAGCAGTTACTCGGTAGGGAGCGCCAAAAACATTCAGTACTTC.

This clone has a handful of counts. The chain couples TRBV19 to TRBJ1-1; D unresolved. This CDR3 has 13 amino acids. CDR1 is LNHDA, CDR2 SQIVND, per germline (reference sequence). Trimming removed 6 bases at V and 3 bases at J, with 11 bases between. The CDR3 DNA sequence: TGTGCCAGTAGGCACGAGAGGGACACTGAAGCTTTCTTT. This encodes CASRHERDTEAFF.

This chain links TRBV5-1 with TRBJ2-7; the D is unclear. This CDR3 comprises 13 residues. The V gene's germline CDR1 is SGHRS and CDR2 YFSETQ. V was clipped by 0 bases and J by 7 bases, with 11 bases between them. The CDR3 reads CASSLAYPGEQYF. The CDR3 DNA reads TGCGCCAGCAGCTTGGCTTATCCAGGTGAGCAGTACTTC.

The chain joins TRBV4-3 to TRBJ2-3, with TRBD1 as a possible D gene (6 bases). CDR3 length: 14 residues. V lost 4 bases and J 4 bases, leaving 12 bases between the germline ends. Germline V gene sequence: CDR1 LGHNA, CDR2 YSLEER. The CDR3 nucleotides read TGCGCCAGCAGCCTATCACAGGGACCAGATACGCAGTATTTT. It is translated as CASSLSQGPDTQYF.

This clone has just a few counts. The chain uses TRBV6-5 and TRBJ1-1; 8 nucleotides line up with TRBD1. CDR3 length: 13 residues. With 6 bases clipped from V and 8 bases from J, the junction kept 8 bases outside the gene matches. Germline V gene lookup returns CDR1 MNHEY and CDR2 SVGAGI. CDR3: CASRRVQGGEAFF. The CDR3 region has the DNA TGTGCCAGCAGGCGAGTACAGGGGGGAGAAGCTTTCTTT.

The V gene is TRBV30, the J gene TRBJ2-7; D unclear. V lost 0 bases, J lost 3 bases, and 6 bases lay in between. Germline-derived CDR1 and CDR2 are GTSNPN and SVGIG (reference sequence). The CDR3 is made up of 12 amino acids. The CDR3 is CAWSVSSYEQYF. As DNA, the CDR3 is TGTGCCTGGAGTGTATCCAGCTACGAGCAGTACTTC.

This rearrangement joins TRBV30 to TRBJ1-5, with D maybe TRBD1 (5 bases). The length of the CDR3 is 13 residues. The germline V gene encodes CDR1 GTSNPN and CDR2 SVGIG (reference sequence). Trimming took off 2 bases at V and 7 bases at J, with 12 bases between the two ends. In DNA form, the CDR3 reads TGTGCCTGGAGTCCCCAGGGTGCGCAGCCCCAGCATTTT. It specifies CAWSPQGAQPQHF.

V is TRBV9 and J is TRBJ2-7; TRBD2 might be the D (6 bases). Trimming cost V 5 bases and J 9 bases, with 15 bases left between them. CDR1 and CDR2 (germline): SGDLS, YYNGEE. The CDR3 spans 12 residues. As DNA, the CDR3 is TGTGCCAGCAGAGCCGGGAGCTCCGTGCAGTACGTC. The encoded protein is CASRAGSSVQYV.

The chain recombines TRBV11-1 with TRBJ2-7, with 11 bases matching TRBD1. The CDR3 totals 13 residues. V lost 5 bases and J lost 4; bases outside the gene matches: 1. Germline CDR1 reads SGHAT; CDR2 reads FQDESV (reference sequence). This CDR3 reads CASSRDRGYEQYF. The CDR3 DNA is TGTGCCAGCAGCCGGGACAGGGGGTACGAGCAGTACTTC.

The sample holds a few counts of this clone. V and J are TRBV15 and TRBJ2-1; possible D gene TRBD2, 5 bases. The CDR3 runs 15 residues. CDR1 and CDR2 (germline): LNHNV, YYDKDF (reference sequence). V was clipped by 3 bases and J by 6 bases, with 15 bases between them. The CDR3: CATSRGDPDGNEQFF. CDR3 nucleotides: TGTGCCACCAGCAGGGGAGACCCGGACGGCAATGAGCAGTTCTTC.

This clone was detected a few times. The chain joins TRBV6-4 to TRBJ2-1, with TRBD2 matching 12 bases. The V and J ends lost 3 bases and 6 bases, in that order; junction bases with no gene match: 9. This CDR3 region has 17 residues. The germline V gene encodes CDR1 MRHNA and CDR2 SNTAGT. The CDR3 nucleotides read TGTGCCAGCAGTGAATCCCCGACTAGCGGGGGTGCCAATGAGCAGTTCTTC. Translating gives CASSESPTSGGANEQFF.

The J gene is TRBJ2-1, the V gene TRBV7-9, with D unclear. CDR1 and CDR2 from the germline V gene are SEHNR and FQNEAQ (reference sequence). This CDR3 contains 12 residues. Trimming removed 0 bases at V and 10 bases at J, with 7 bases between. This CDR3 reads CASSLAVIEQFF. The CDR3, as DNA: TGTGCCAGCAGCTTAGCGGTGATCGAGCAGTTCTTC.

CDR3 loop: CASSPRGTQYNEQFF. CDR3 bases: TGTGCCAGCTCACCGCGGGGCACCCAATACAATGAGCAGTTCTTC. V usage is TRBV18 and J usage is TRBJ2-1; weak D call: TRBD2 (6 bases). The CDR3 has 15 amino acids. V lost 3 bases and J 4 bases, leaving 13 bases between the germline ends. Looked up from germline, CDR1 is KGHSH and CDR2 is LQKENI. Complete variable domain (other parts from reference TRBV18 and TRBJ2-1): NAGVMQNPRHLVRRRGQEARLRCSPMKGHSHVYWYRQLPEEGLKFMVYLQKENIIDESGMPKERFSAEFPKEGPSILRIQQVVRGDSAAYFCASSPRGTQYNEQFFGPGTRLTVL.

The sample holds a few counts of this clone. The rearrangement uses TRBV6-6 and TRBJ1-5; D uncertain. Trimming cost V 3 bases and J 5 bases, with 11 bases left between them. The germline V gene encodes CDR1 MNHNY and CDR2 SVGAGI (reference sequence). The CDR3 sequence is 14 residues long. The CDR3 sequence is CASSYLGSYQPQHF. The CDR3 coding sequence is TGTGCCAGCAGTTATTTAGGCAGTTATCAGCCCCAGCATTTT.

The chain employs TRBV7-9 and TRBJ1-4; perhaps TRBD1 as D (5 bases). Trimming shortened V by 5 bases and J by 4 bases, and 14 bases separated the two germline ends. The CDR3 totals 15 residues. CDR1 is SEHNR, CDR2 FQNEAQ, per germline (reference sequence). CDR3 loop: CASSPAGTDNEKLFF. In DNA, the CDR3 is TGTGCCAGCAGCCCAGCCGGGACGGATAATGAAAAACTGTTTTTT.

This clone was counted a few times. The DNA for the CDR3 is TGTGCCAGCAGCGTTTCTAGAGGTTGGGCCTACAATGAGCAGTTCTTC. The encoded protein is CASSVSRGWAYNEQFF. The chain recombines TRBV9 with TRBJ2-1; D is unclear. Looked up from germline, CDR1 is SGDLS and CDR2 is YYNGEE. CDR3 size: 16 residues. Deletions cut 2 bases from V and 2 bases from J, with 14 bases between.

The chain combines TRBV9 with TRBJ2-1, with 12 positions matching TRBD2. Losses at the gene ends were 0 bases for V and 10 bases for J; bases not matched to a gene: 17. Germline CDR1 reads SGDLS; CDR2 reads YYNGEE. The CDR3 has 19 residues. The CDR3, as DNA: TGTGCCAGCAGCGTAGGCCTAGCGGGAGGGCGAGTTTACAATAGGGAGCAGTTCTTC. The encoded protein is CASSVGLAGGRVYNREQFF.